This entry lists 30 T cell receptor beta chains sequenced from one sample in a study of T cells after posttransplantation cyclophosphamide. Treatment was busulfan-fludarabine conditioning, a marrow graft, and cyclophosphamide on days +3 and +4. TCRdb's table, derived via immunoSEQ multiplex PCR, lists solely in-frame clones and lacks some. The repertoire holds more than 10,000 clones, with over 80% as singletons. Sequenced here: PBMCs, sampled around 2,000 days after allogeneic stem cell transplant with posttransplant cyclophosphamide. These receptor sequences come from a female patient aged 50 to 60 who received an allogeneic stem cell transplant from a related donor, was CMV-positive, and had no GVHD. The T cells may come from the graft donor.

The CDR3, as DNA: TGTGCCAGCAGTGTTACCCGGGGGACCCAGTACTTC. Translating it yields CASSVTRGTQYF. This chain uses TRBV25-1 with TRBJ2-5; tentatively, D is TRBD2 (5 bases). This CDR3 has 12 amino acids. The V and J ends lost 4 bases and 7 bases respectively, with 10 bases between them. The germline gives CDR1 MGHDK, CDR2 SYGVNS.

The chain links TRBV5-1 to TRBJ1-4; no reliable D call. The CDR3 consists of 13 residues. V was cut by 4 bases and J by 5 bases, with 9 bases left in between. Germline values: CDR1 SGHRS, CDR2 YFSETQ. This CDR3 reads CASSRVVNEKLFF. In DNA form, the CDR3 reads TGCGCCAGCAGCCGGGTGGTAAATGAAAAACTGTTTTTT.

The chain employs TRBV28 and TRBJ1-2, with D perhaps TRBD1 (6 bases). Germline V lookup: CDR1 MDHEN, CDR2 SYDVKM. The V end was cut by 1 base, the J end by 4 bases, with 13 bases between. The CDR3 consists of 15 residues. The CDR3 bases are TGTGCCAGCAGTTTATACAGGCTACAGGGCTATGGCTACACCTTC. The encoded protein is CASSLYRLQGYGYTF.

This sequence joins TRBV5-4 and TRBJ1-4; 10 bases are a match to TRBD1. Germline values: CDR1 SGHNT, CDR2 YYREEE (reference sequence). The junction had 2 bases not matched to a gene; V was cut back by 0 bases and J by 6 bases. This CDR3 has 15 amino acids. The CDR3 bases are TGTGCCAGCAGCTTGGTGGGGACAGGGGATGAAAAACTGTTTTTT. Translated, it gives CASSLVGTGDEKLFF.

This rearrangement joins TRBV11-2 to TRBJ2-5; no clear D gene. Trimming removed 2 bases at V and 5 bases at J, with 12 bases between. CDR1 is SGHAT, CDR2 FQNNGV, per germline. There are 14 residues in the CDR3. The CDR3 DNA reads TGTGCCAGCAGCTTAAACAAGCGCTGGGAGACCCAGTACTTC. It yields the protein CASSLNKRWETQYF.

The V call is TRBV28, the J call TRBJ2-7, with 10 bases that match TRBD1. The V gene's germline CDR1 is MDHEN and CDR2 SYDVKM. With 7 bases clipped from V and 2 bases from J, the junction kept 8 bases outside the gene matches. The CDR3 totals 15 residues. The CDR3 region is CASIPDGTGAYEQYF. In DNA, the CDR3 is TGTGCCAGCATCCCCGACGGGACAGGGGCCTACGAGCAGTACTTC.

CDR3 residues: CASRTGNEKLFF. The CDR3 DNA reads TGTGCCAGCAGGACAGGGAATGAAAAACTGTTTTTT. The chain joins TRBV2 to TRBJ1-4; 7 nucleotides match TRBD1. After removal of 6 bases from V and 5 bases from J, the junction contained 0 bases not matched to a gene. CDR1 is SNHLY and CDR2 is FYNNEI in the germline V gene. The CDR3 is 12 residues long.

The chain employs TRBV5-1 and TRBJ1-2, with TRBD1 matching over 9 bases. V was clipped by 3 bases and J by 8 bases; unmatched bases: 8. Germline loops: CDR1 SGHRS, CDR2 YFSETQ. The CDR3 covers 14 residues. CDR3 loop: CASSSPGQGGGYTF. The DNA for the CDR3 is TGCGCCAGCAGCTCCCCGGGACAGGGCGGAGGCTACACCTTC. Filled out from reference TRBV5-1 and TRBJ1-2, the complete variable domain reads KAGVTQTPRYLIKTRGQQVTLSCSPISGHRSVSWYQQTPGQGLQFLFEYFSETQRNKGNFPGRFSGRQFSNSRSEMNVSTLELGDSALYLCASSSPGQGGGYTFGSGTRLTVV.

The chain recombines TRBV30 with TRBJ1-1, with a weak D call TRBD1 (5 bases). Germline V CDR1 and CDR2: GTSNPN, SVGIG (reference sequence). The CDR3 runs to 13 residues. V was clipped by 5 bases and J by 0 bases, with 10 bases between them. DNA for the CDR3: TGTGCCTGGGACAGAAACGTGAACACTGAAGCTTTCTTT. As protein: CAWDRNVNTEAFF.

This rearrangement joins TRBV5-5 to TRBJ2-1; maybe TRBD2 (6 bases). Germline CDR1 and CDR2: SGHKS and YYEKEE (reference sequence). This CDR3 region has 15 residues. V was clipped by 1 base and J by 2 bases, with 10 bases between them. CDR3 sequence: CASSLLSGAYNEQFF. The CDR3 DNA reads TGTGCCAGCAGCTTGCTGTCGGGGGCCTACAATGAGCAGTTCTTC.

This clone occurred a few times. The chain employs TRBV27 and TRBJ2-7; the D gene is possibly TRBD2 (5 bases). This CDR3 has 14 amino acids. Trimming took off 8 bases at V and 0 bases at J, with 14 bases between the two ends. CDR1 and CDR2 (germline): MNHEY, SMNVEV (reference sequence). DNA for the CDR3: TGTGCCAGCCCCCCTCAGCGGAGCTCCTACGAGCAGTACTTC. Protein product: CASPPQRSSYEQYF.

The V gene is TRBV18, the J gene TRBJ2-6; possible D gene TRBD2, 7 bases. The germline V gene encodes CDR1 KGHSH and CDR2 LQKENI. V was clipped by 3 bases and J by 1 base, with 16 bases between them. CDR3 size: 18 residues. The CDR3 is CASSPLRGGSSGANVLTF. CDR3 DNA sequence: TGTGCCAGCTCACCGTTGAGGGGGGGGAGTTCTGGGGCCAACGTCCTGACTTTC.

This sequence joins TRBV5-5 and TRBJ2-7; no reliable D call. The CDR3 consists of 11 residues. CDR1 is SGHKS and CDR2 is YYEKEE in the germline V gene (reference sequence). V dropped 1 base and J dropped 6 bases, with 5 bases sitting between them. The CDR3 DNA reads TGTGCCAGCAGCTTGACAGTCGAGCAGTACTTC. As protein: CASSLTVEQYF. The variable domain in full, with the rest retrieved from reference TRBV5-5 and TRBJ2-7, is DAGVTQSPTHLIKTRGQQVTLRCSPISGHKSVSWYQQVLGQGPQFIFQYYEKEERGRGNFPDRFSARQFPNYSSELNVNALLLGDSALYLCASSLTVEQYFGPGTRLTVT.

The chain couples TRBV6-4 to TRBJ1-5; 7 positions agree with TRBD1. This CDR3 contains 14 residues. The J segment lost 7 bases and the V segment lost 4 bases, leaving 7 bases of the junction unmatched. CDR1 and CDR2 from the germline V gene are MRHNA and SNTAGT. DNA of the CDR3: TGTGCCAGCAGTGCCAGACAGGGTGAACAGCCCCAGCATTTT. The encoded protein is CASSARQGEQPQHF.

The chain is built from TRBV15 and TRBJ2-1; TRBD2 aligns across 8 bases. Trimming took 6 bases from V and 2 from J; bases not matched to a gene: 15. Germline values: CDR1 LNHNV, CDR2 YYDKDF (reference sequence). The CDR3 is 18 amino acids. The CDR3 nucleotides are TGTGCCACCAGAGTGGAGGGTATAGCGGGAAAGACCTACAATGAGCAGTTCTTC. Protein product: CATRVEGIAGKTYNEQFF. The full variable domain, with the rest looked up from reference TRBV15 and TRBJ2-1, is DAMVIQNPRYQVTQFGKPVTLSCSQTLNHNVMYWYQQKSSQAPKLLFHYYDKDFNNEADTPDNFQSRRPNTSFCFLDIRSPGLGDTAMYLCATRVEGIAGKTYNEQFFGPGTRLTVL.

There are a few counts of this clone. V is TRBV7-2 and J is TRBJ1-5, with D possibly being TRBD1 (5 bases). Germline loops: CDR1 SGHTA, CDR2 FQGNSA. The CDR3 consists of 12 residues. The V gene lost 10 bases and the J gene lost 10 bases, with 17 bases spanning the gap. The CDR3 DNA sequence: TGTGCCACCGTTGACAGTGGCCTTCCCCAGCATTTT. It encodes CATVDSGLPQHF.

This clone was seen once. The chain joins TRBV6-5 to TRBJ2-7; no clear D. There are 13 residues in the CDR3. Trimming shortened V by 6 bases and J by 5 bases, and 14 bases separated the two germline ends. Germline values: CDR1 MNHEY, CDR2 SVGAGI. In DNA form, the CDR3 reads TGTGCCAGCAGGCCCGCCGGGTTCGACGAGCAGTACTTC. Translation: CASRPAGFDEQYF.

This clone appeared once. The genes are TRBV2 and TRBJ2-7, with TRBD1 as a possible D gene (5 bases). The CDR3 is made up of 16 amino acids. V was cut by 1 base and J by 12 bases, with 25 bases left in between. In germline, CDR1 is SNHLY, CDR2 FYNNEI. The CDR3 coding sequence is TGTGCCAGCAGTGAAGGGGCGGACACCTCATTCATCCGGAGGTACTTC. Translating it yields CASSEGADTSFIRRYF.

The chain links TRBV2 to TRBJ2-2, with D maybe TRBD1 (6 bases). Germline loops: CDR1 SNHLY, CDR2 FYNNEI. The V end was cut by 5 bases, the J end by 3 bases, with 10 bases between. The CDR3 sequence is 14 residues long. DNA of the CDR3: TGTGCCAGCAGTCCACAGGGAGACACCGGGGAGCTGTTTTTT. Amino acid sequence: CASSPQGDTGELFF.

The rearrangement uses TRBV13 and TRBJ1-3, with D perhaps TRBD1 (5 bases). V gave up 3 bases and J gave up 1 base, with 10 bases separating them. CDR3 length: 15 amino acids. The germline gives CDR1 PRHDT, CDR2 FYEKMQ (reference sequence). CDR3 coding DNA: TGTGCCAGCAGCTTCTCGACAGATTCTGGAAACACCATATATTTT. Translation gives CASSFSTDSGNTIYF.

The chain joins TRBV19 to TRBJ1-1, with D possibly TRBD1 on 5 matching bases. Per germline, CDR1 LNHDA and CDR2 SQIVND (reference sequence). This CDR3 has 16 amino acids. V lost 6 bases and J lost 1, with 18 bases in between. In DNA form, the CDR3 reads TGTGCCAGTAGAAGTAACTTAAGGGGAAAGAACACTGAAGCTTTCTTT. Residues: CASRSNLRGKNTEAFF.

Here the CDR3 DNA reads TGTGCCAGCAGTGAAAAGATGGGGCCCGGCGGTGAGCAGTTCTTC. Translation gives CASSEKMGPGGEQFF. V and J are TRBV25-1 and TRBJ2-1; the D gene is possibly TRBD1 (5 bases). Trimming left V 2 bases short and J 9 bases short, with 17 bases between. Per germline, CDR1 MGHDK and CDR2 SYGVNS. The CDR3 sequence is 15 residues long.

V gene TRBV5-1 combines with J gene TRBJ1-5, with 10 bases identical to TRBD1. This CDR3 contains 13 residues. Germline V gene data show CDR1 as SGHRS and CDR2 as YFSETQ. Trimming cost V 3 bases and J 7 bases; bases outside gene matches: 1. CDR3 DNA sequence: TGCGCCAGCAGCTCGGACAGGGGGCAGCCCCAGCATTTT. Its protein is CASSSDRGQPQHF. Based on the CDR3 plus reference TRBV5-1 and TRBJ1-5, the full variable domain is KAGVTQTPRYLIKTRGQQVTLSCSPISGHRSVSWYQQTPGQGLQFLFEYFSETQRNKGNFPGRFSGRQFSNSRSEMNVSTLELGDSALYLCASSSDRGQPQHFGDGTRLSIL.

J is TRBJ1-2 and V is TRBV30, with D possibly TRBD1 on 5 matching bases. The V gene lost 8 bases and the J gene lost 8 bases, with 12 bases spanning the gap. Looked up from germline, CDR1 is GTSNPN and CDR2 is SVGIG (reference sequence). The CDR3 runs 10 residues. DNA for the CDR3: TGTGCCCGCTCAGGGAACGGCTACACCTTC. Its translation: CARSGNGYTF.

The chain uses TRBV20-1 and TRBJ1-1; 8 positions match TRBD1. The CDR3 is 11 residues long. The V gene end was trimmed by 6 bases and the J gene end by 6 bases; junction bases not matched to a gene: 3. Germline CDR1 and CDR2: DFQATT and SNEGSKA (reference sequence). In DNA form, the CDR3 reads TGCAGTGCCAAGACAGGGGCTGAAGCTTTCTTT. Translated, it gives CSAKTGAEAFF.

The chain has TRBV18 and TRBJ1-2, with TRBD1 as a possible D gene (5 bases). The V gene lost 5 bases and the J gene lost 2 bases, with 12 bases spanning the gap. The CDR3 extends over 14 amino acids. CDR1 is KGHSH and CDR2 is LQKENI in the germline V gene. Here the CDR3 reads CASSLGNRNYGYTF. The CDR3 DNA reads TGTGCCAGCTCATTAGGAAACAGGAACTATGGCTACACCTTC.

The V and J genes are TRBV2 and TRBJ2-1; D remains ambiguous. The CDR3 has 11 residues. V shed 5 bases and J shed 7 bases, with 6 bases lying between them. Per germline, CDR1 SNHLY and CDR2 FYNNEI. The CDR3 is CASSPPNEQFF. DNA for the CDR3: TGTGCCAGCAGTCCTCCGAATGAGCAGTTCTTC.

In DNA form, the CDR3 reads TGTGCCAGCAGCTTACCAGGTGGAAACACCATATATTTT. Its translation: CASSLPGGNTIYF. The chain is built from TRBV5-8 and TRBJ1-3; D call uncertain. Between the trimmed V and J ends, which lost 2 bases and 3 bases, there was a span of 6 bases. This CDR3 has 13 residues. In germline, CDR1 is SGHTS, CDR2 YDEGEE.

The chain couples TRBV29-1 to TRBJ2-3, with 7 positions matching TRBD2. In germline, CDR1 is SQVTM, CDR2 ANQGSEA. The CDR3 spans 16 residues. Trimming at V came to 5 bases and at J to 0 bases, leaving 11 bases not matched to a gene. Here the CDR3 reads CSVPNGRVRSTDTQYF. In nucleotides, the CDR3 is TGCAGCGTTCCAAATGGGAGGGTCCGTAGCACAGATACGCAGTATTTT.

The V and J genes are TRBV29-1 and TRBJ2-1; TRBD2 agrees at 11 bases. V dropped 2 bases and J dropped 4; count of bases not matched to a gene: 7. The CDR3 runs 16 residues. Germline V gives CDR1 SQVTM, CDR2 ANQGSEA. The CDR3 spells CSVELSGLAGYNEQFF. Written as DNA, the CDR3 is TGCAGCGTTGAATTGAGTGGACTAGCGGGTTACAATGAGCAGTTCTTC.